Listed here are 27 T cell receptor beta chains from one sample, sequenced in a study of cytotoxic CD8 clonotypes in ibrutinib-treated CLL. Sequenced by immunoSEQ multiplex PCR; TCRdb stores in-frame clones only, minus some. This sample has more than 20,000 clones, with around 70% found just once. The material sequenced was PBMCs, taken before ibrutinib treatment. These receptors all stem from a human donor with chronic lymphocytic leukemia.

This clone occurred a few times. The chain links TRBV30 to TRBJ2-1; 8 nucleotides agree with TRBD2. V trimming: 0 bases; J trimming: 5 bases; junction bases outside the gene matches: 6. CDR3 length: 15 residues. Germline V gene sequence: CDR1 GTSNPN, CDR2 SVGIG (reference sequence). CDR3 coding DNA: TGTGCCTGGAGTGTACTGCGGGAGGCCCACAATGAGCAGTTCTTC. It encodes CAWSVLREAHNEQFF.

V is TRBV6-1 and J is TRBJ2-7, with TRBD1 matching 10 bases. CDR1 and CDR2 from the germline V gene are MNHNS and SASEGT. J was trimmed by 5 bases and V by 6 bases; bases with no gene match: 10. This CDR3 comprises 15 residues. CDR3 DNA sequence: TGTGCCAGCAGCCTAATGGGACAGGGGTACCACGAGCAGTACTTC. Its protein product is CASSLMGQGYHEQYF.

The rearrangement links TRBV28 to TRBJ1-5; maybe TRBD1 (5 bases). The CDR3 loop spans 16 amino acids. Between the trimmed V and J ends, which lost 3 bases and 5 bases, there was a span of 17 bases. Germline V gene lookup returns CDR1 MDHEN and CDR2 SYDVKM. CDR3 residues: CASSFRGKGQDQPQHF. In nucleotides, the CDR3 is TGTGCCAGCAGTTTTCGGGGGAAGGGTCAGGATCAGCCCCAGCATTTT.

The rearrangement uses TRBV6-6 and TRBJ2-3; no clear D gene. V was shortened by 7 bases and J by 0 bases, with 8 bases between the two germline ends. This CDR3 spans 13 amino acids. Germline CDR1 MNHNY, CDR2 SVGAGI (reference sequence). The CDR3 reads CASMSRSTDTQYF. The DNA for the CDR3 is TGTGCCAGCATGTCCCGCAGCACAGATACGCAGTATTTT.

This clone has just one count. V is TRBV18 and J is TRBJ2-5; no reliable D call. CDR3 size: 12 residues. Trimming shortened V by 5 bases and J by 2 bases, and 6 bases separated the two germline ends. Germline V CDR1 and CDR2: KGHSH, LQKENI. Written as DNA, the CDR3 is TGTGCCAGCTCAGGGTTACAAGAGACCCAGTACTTC. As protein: CASSGLQETQYF.

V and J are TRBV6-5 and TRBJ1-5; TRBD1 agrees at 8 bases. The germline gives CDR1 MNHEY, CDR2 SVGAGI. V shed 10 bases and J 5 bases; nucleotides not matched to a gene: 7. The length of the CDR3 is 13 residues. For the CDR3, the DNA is TGTGCCACCCAGGGGGCAGGCGATCAGCCCCAGCATTTT. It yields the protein CATQGAGDQPQHF.

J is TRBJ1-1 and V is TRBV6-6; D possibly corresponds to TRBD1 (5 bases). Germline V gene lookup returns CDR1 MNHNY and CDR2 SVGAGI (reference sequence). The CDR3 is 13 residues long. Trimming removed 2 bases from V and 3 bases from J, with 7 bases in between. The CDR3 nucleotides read TGTGCCAGCAGTTACACAGGTTACACTGAAGCTTTCTTT. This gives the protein CASSYTGYTEAFF.

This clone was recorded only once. CDR3 DNA sequence: TGTGCCAGCAGCTTAGGCATGGGATACTCTGGAAACACCATATATTTT. This codes for CASSLGMGYSGNTIYF. This rearrangement joins TRBV7-6 to TRBJ1-3; D gene ambiguous. This CDR3 has 16 residues. V lost 1 base and J 0 bases, leaving 10 bases between the germline ends. Germline CDR1 SGHVS, CDR2 FNYEAQ.

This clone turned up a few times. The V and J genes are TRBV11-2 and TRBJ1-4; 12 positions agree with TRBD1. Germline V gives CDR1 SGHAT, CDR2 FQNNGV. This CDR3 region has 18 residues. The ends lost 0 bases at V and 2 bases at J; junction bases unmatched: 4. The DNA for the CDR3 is TGTGCCAGCAGCTTAGATCGGGACAGGGGGCTGACTAATGAAAAACTGTTTTTT. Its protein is CASSLDRDRGLTNEKLFF.

CDR3 loop: CASRPGLAATGELFF. The CDR3 nucleotides read TGCGCCAGCAGACCTGGACTAGCGGCCACCGGGGAGCTGTTTTTT. The rearrangement links TRBV5-1 to TRBJ2-2, with TRBD2 matching over 10 bases. The germline CDR1 and CDR2 sequences are SGHRS and YFSETQ. V was clipped by 5 bases and J by 4 bases; unmatched bases: 5. CDR3 length: 15 amino acids.

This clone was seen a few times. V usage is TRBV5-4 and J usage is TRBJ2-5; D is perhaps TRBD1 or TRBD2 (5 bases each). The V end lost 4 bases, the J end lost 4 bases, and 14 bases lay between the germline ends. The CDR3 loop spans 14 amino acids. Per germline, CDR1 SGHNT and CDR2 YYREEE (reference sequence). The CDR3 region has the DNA TGTGCCAGCAGCGTTCGACCTGGGACAGAGACCCAGTACTTC. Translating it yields CASSVRPGTETQYF.

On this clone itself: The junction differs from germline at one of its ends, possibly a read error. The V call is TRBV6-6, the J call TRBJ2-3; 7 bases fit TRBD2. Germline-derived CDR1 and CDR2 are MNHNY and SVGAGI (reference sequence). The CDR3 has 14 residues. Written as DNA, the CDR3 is TGCACTACTACTAGCGCCTCCCGGGCAGATACGCAGTATTTT. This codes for CTTTSASRADTQYF.

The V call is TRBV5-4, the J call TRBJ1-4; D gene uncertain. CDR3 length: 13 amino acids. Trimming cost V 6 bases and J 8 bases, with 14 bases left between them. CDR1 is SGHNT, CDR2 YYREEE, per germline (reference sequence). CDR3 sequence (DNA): TGTGCCAGCAAATCAACTGGGTCCGAAAAACTGTTTTTT. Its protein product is CASKSTGSEKLFF.

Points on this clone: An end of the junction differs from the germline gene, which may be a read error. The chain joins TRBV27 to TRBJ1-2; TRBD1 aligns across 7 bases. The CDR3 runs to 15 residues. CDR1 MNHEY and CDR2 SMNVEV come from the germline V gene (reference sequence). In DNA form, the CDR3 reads TGTGCCAGCAGTATATCCCGGGACAGCATCAATGGCTACACCTTC. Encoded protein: CASSISRDSINGYTF.

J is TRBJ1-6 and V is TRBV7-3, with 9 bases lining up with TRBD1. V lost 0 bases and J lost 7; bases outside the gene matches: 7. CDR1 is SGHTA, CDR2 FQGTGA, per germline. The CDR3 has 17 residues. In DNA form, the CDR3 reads TGTGCCAGCAGCTTAACGGGACAGGGTTTTGGAAATTCACCCCTCCACTTT. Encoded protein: CASSLTGQGFGNSPLHF.

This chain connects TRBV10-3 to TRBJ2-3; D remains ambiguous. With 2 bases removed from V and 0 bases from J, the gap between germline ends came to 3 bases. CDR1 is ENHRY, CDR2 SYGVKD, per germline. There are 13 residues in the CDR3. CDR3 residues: CAISEESTDTQYF. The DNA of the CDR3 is TGTGCCATCAGTGAGGAAAGCACAGATACGCAGTATTTT.

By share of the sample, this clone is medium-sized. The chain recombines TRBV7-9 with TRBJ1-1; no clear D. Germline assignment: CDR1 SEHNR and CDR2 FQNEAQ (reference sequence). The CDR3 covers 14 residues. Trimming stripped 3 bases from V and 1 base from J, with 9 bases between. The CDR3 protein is CASSLLIPNTEAFF. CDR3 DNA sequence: TGTGCCAGCAGCTTGCTTATACCGAACACTGAAGCTTTCTTT.

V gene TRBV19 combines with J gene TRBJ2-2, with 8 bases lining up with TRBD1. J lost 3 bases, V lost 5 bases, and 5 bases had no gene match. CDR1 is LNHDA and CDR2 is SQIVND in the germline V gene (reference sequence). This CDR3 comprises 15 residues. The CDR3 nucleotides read TGTGCCAGTAGTCCTCGGACAGGGTACACCGGGGAGCTGTTTTTT. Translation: CASSPRTGYTGELFF.

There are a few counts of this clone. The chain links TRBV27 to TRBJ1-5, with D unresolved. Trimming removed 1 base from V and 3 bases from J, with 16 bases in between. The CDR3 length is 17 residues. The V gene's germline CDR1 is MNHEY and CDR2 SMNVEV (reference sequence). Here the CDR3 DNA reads TGTGCCAGCAGTTTATTCTCCATTAATGATGACAATCAGCCCCAGCATTTT. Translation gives CASSLFSINDDNQPQHF.

The DNA of the CDR3 is TGCGCCAGCAGCTTGGACGGGACTAACCAATACGAGCAGTACTTC. Residues: CASSLDGTNQYEQYF. J is TRBJ2-7 and V is TRBV5-1, with 7 bases lining up with TRBD2. The CDR3 has 15 residues. Germline V gene lookup returns CDR1 SGHRS and CDR2 YFSETQ. Trimming at V came to 0 bases and at J to 4 bases, leaving 7 bases not matched to a gene.

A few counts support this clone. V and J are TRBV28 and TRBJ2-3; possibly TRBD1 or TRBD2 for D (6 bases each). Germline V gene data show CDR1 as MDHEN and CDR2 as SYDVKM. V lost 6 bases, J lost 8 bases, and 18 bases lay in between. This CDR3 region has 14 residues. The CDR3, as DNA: TGTGCCAGCAGCAGGGTCATCAGGGGAGGTACGCAGTATTTT. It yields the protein CASSRVIRGGTQYF.

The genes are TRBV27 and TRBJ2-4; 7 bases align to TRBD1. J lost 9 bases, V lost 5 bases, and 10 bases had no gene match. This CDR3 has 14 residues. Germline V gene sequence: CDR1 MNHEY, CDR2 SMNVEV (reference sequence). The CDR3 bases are TGTGCCAGCAGTCACGACAGGGCTAACGGCATTCAGTACTTC. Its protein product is CASSHDRANGIQYF.

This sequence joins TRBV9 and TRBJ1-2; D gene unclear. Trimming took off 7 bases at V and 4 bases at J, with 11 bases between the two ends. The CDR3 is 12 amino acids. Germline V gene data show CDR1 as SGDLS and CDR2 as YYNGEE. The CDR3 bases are TGTGCCAGCTCCTCGAAGGCCTATGGCTACACCTTC. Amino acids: CASSSKAYGYTF. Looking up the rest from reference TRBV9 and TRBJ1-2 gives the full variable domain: DSGVTQTPKHLITATGQRVTLRCSPRSGDLSVYWYQQSLDQGLQFLIQYYNGEERAKGNILERFSAQQFPDLHSELNLSSLELGDSALYFCASSSKAYGYTFGSGTRLTVV.

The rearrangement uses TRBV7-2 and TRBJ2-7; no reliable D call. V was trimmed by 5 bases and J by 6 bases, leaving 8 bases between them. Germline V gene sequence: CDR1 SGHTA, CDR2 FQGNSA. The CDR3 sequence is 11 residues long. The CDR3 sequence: CASSRAVEQYF. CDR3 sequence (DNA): TGTGCCAGCAGCCGTGCAGTCGAGCAGTACTTC.

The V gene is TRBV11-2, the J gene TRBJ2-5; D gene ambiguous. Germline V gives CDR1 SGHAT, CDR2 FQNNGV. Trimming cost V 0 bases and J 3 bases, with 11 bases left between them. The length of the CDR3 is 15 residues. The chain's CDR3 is CASSLDGSREETQYF. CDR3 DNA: TGTGCCAGCAGCTTAGATGGGTCACGGGAAGAGACCCAGTACTTC.

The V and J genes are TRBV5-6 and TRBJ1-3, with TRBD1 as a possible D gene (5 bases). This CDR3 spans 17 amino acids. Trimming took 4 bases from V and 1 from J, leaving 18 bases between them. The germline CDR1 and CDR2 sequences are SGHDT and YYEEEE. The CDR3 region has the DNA TGTGCCAGCAGCCTGTTGGGGGGTTGGACATCTGGAAACACCATATATTTT. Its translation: CASSLLGGWTSGNTIYF.

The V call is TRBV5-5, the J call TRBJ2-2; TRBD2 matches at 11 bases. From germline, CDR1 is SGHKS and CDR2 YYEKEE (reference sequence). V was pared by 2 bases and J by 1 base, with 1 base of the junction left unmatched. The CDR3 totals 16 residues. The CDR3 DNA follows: TGTGCCAGCAGCTTACTAGCGGGAGTGAACACCGGGGAGCTGTTTTTT. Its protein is CASSLLAGVNTGELFF.